This T cell receptor beta chain was recorded in a study of spatial heterogeneity in lung cancer. One entry per CDR3 protein, called by TCRdb with MiXCR from the 5' RACE reads. In the table there are roughly 48,000 distinct CDR3 sequences, under 6% of which are singletons. This CDR3 spans 17 amino acids. Germline CDR1 is MDHEN and CDR2 is SYDVKM. V shed 2 bases and J 3 bases; nucleotides not matched to a gene: 7. Noted time point: sample taken at primary tumor resection. Whole RNA obtained from tumor, nontumor lung or frozen PBMC underwent sequencing without sorting. Many counts were recorded for this clonotype.

The chain employs TRBV28 and TRBJ2-6; 7 bases match TRBD1. This clonotype was obtained from a male donor with early-stage non-small cell lung cancer. Specimen: PBMCs, collected at surgery. CDR3 region: CASSLTGESFGANVLTF. The CDR3 coding sequence is TGTGCCAGCAGTTTAACAGGGGAGTCCTTTGGGGCCAACGTCCTGACTTTC.